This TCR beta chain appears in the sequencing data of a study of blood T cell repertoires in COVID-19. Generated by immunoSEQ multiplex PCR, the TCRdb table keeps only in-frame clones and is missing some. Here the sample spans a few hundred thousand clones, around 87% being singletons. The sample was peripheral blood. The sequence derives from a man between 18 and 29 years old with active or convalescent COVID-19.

CDR3 DNA sequence: TGTGCCAGCAGCGTAGGGGGACTTCGCACAGATACGCAGTATTTT. Translated, it gives CASSVGGLRTDTQYF. The chain uses TRBV9 and TRBJ2-3; D might be TRBD2 (6 bases). V lost 0 bases and J lost 1, with 9 bases in between. Germline-derived CDR1 and CDR2 are SGDLS and YYNGEE. CDR3 length equals 15 residues.